This T cell receptor (beta chain) stems from a study of cytomegalovirus exposure and HLA in healthy donors (dated by TCRdb to 2017 to 2019). Broadly, across the study: In an earlier analysis of fewer than 750 of the donors, under 300 Gb of sequence data and roughly 100 million unique TCR beta sequences from approximately 180 million T cells were reported. An early release covering roughly 600 HLA-typed donors comprised 250 to 350 gigabases of sequencing data and tens of millions of unique TCR sequences. Of the approximately 400 genotyped donors, 75% to 85% were placed in the genetic ancestry cluster associated with self-reported Caucasian donors. The study aimed to test whether signatures of past pathogen exposure could be identified by cataloging public T cell receptors. The T cell repertoires of some 670 subjects were profiled by immunosequencing and related to cytomegalovirus serostatus. A separate validation cohort of roughly 120 different subjects was used in addition to the 666-subject first cohort. To predict cytomegalovirus infection status, the study combined high-throughput TCR immunosequencing, statistical association of individual TCRs with disease status, and machine learning. In a later analysis, previously published TCR beta repertoires from roughly 710 donors were re-analyzed and high-resolution HLA genotyping was added so that TCR occurrence patterns could be studied. Rather than drawing on any new phenotypic data, the later analysis identified candidate immune exposures from TCR beta sequences and the way those sequences occurred across donors. An earlier analysis of around 540 of the donors applied high-throughput TCR beta sequencing to assess whether each TCR beta V gene segment acted as functional or pseudogenic. Donor age, sex, ethnicity and CMV serostatus were compiled alongside the repertoire data. A later genetic analysis took genome-wide SNP genotypes for about three fifths of the roughly 700 donors and used that subset as a discovery cohort. Every discovery cohort repertoire had been produced on one sequencing platform. HLA typing included class I and class II loci at four-digit resolution. Typing coverage varied by locus: roughly 620-640 donors for A, B, C, DRB1 and DQB1; roughly 560 for DQA1; nearly 610 for DPA1; approximately 490 for DPB1. Roughly 5 DR-DQ haplotypes were treated as single units for association and clustering because of strong linkage in the cohort. Among several hundred genotyped donors of the cohort, an average of roughly 230,000 unique TCR beta nucleotide sequences was sequenced per donor, of which 15% to 20% were non-productive.

V loses 2 bases of germline sequence and J loses 3 bases, and the interval between the two ends is 10 bases. From the germline V gene, CDR1 is ENHRY and CDR2 is SYGVKD. CDR3 length: 14 amino acids, cysteine to phenylalanine. CDR3 DNA is the only sequence kept; it has 42 bases, read in frame from the first base. As regards this clone: The clone's antigen remains unknown. No per-base quality is available; no much larger clone lies one base away.

In total, approximately 610 healthy bone marrow donors made up the cohort. At the time of sampling, all cohort members were nominally healthy, though unrecorded immune exposures were likely present. The donor tested CMV seronegative, placing the donor among the approximately 360 seronegative members of the cohort. A peripheral blood sample was collected from each donor, and TCR beta sequencing was performed on peripheral blood mononuclear cells. Genomic DNA was extracted from the blood cell samples with the Qiagen DNeasy Blood Extraction Kit. The library relied on the immunoSEQ multiplex PCR assay. The multiplex PCR relied on a mix of 60 forward primers for TCR Vbeta segments and 13 reverse primers for TCR Jbeta segments. The CDR3 region of rearranged TCR beta genes was amplified from genomic DNA with a multiplex PCR assay. The amplified TCR beta libraries were sequenced on the Illumina HiSeq System as 87-base-pair reads. The original methods were these. A later analysis tallied tens of millions of unique TCR beta chains across the 640 or so repertoires, and around 9.9 million of those chains were shared by two or more donors. To remove PCR and sequencing errors, raw reads were error-corrected and collapsed into unique sequences using a nearest-neighbor algorithm that merged closely related sequences. CDR3 sequences were aligned to IMGT reference sequences to assign V, D and J gene segments. For a sequence to be retained, a match of at least six nucleotides to both a V gene segment and a J gene segment was required. Rearrangements were classified as productive when the CDR3 lacked stop codons and remained in frame with V and J, and all other rearrangements were classified as non-productive. CDR3 was defined by IMGT convention, running from the second conserved V-encoded cysteine to the conserved J-encoded phenylalanine. The earlier analysis of some 550 of the donors excluded any sequence lacking an unambiguous match to a single V gene segment. An earlier analysis of fewer than 750 of the donors called V segments functional above 56.7% productive rearrangements and segregating when the between-donor standard deviation exceeded 5%. A statistical classification framework was built for diagnosing cytomegalovirus status from the catalog of TCR beta chain sequences. A later analysis assigned V and J genes by comparing TCR nucleotide sequences with IMGT/GENE-DB human TR gene sequences. A later analysis assigned CDR3 sequences and most-parsimonious VDJ recombination scenarios with the TCRdist pipeline. In a later analysis, every TCR beta chain was defined by the combination of its CDR3 amino acid sequence and its V-gene family, and reads without a unique V-gene family were dropped. In a later analysis, 500 to 700 highly shared, low-generation-probability nucleotide sequences were removed to address suspected cross-contamination and a sequencing artifact. In a later analysis, a clonal expansion index was calculated for each public chain from normalized within-repertoire ranks of inferred template counts. In a later analysis, generation probabilities were computed with a VDJ recombination model fitted to out-of-frame rearrangements, and the resulting probabilities were checked against IGoR. In a later analysis, TCR-TCR, TCR-HLA and TCR-CMV co-occurrence was scored with hypergeometric tests, and a repertoire-size bias correction was applied to TCR pairs. A later analysis estimated false discovery rates by permuting HLA or CMV assignments 20 times. In a later analysis, co-occurring TCRs were grouped using DBSCAN, and TCRdist sequence similarity was added for clustering within HLA-allele-positive subsets. Repertoires with fewer than 30,000 or more than 120,000 public chains, plus five repertoires with anomalous nucleotide sharing, were excluded from co-occurrence clustering. The clones in this table, taken by TCRdb from immuneACCESS, are in-frame only. Not every clone is retained; where verified, under half of the shortfall comes from an unresolved V gene, and the cause of the rest is unknown. Clone size and the V and J calls come from that table; the DNA yielded D and trimming. Within this sample are fewer than 150,000 clones, with 80% of them counted one time only. Of the sample, about 5% is held by the ten largest clones.

Study-wide findings and limitations: Most TCR sequences were observed very rarely across donors, whereas some public TCRs were present in many individuals. The presence/absence analyses assumed that sequencing depth was roughly uniform across donors, and that assumption may not be true. Correlated functional status among segregating V segments might reflect linkage disequilibrium, but an unknown experimental factor could not be ruled out. Because some donors lacked HLA typing at each locus, the association tests relied only on the typed subset. For the cohort, immune exposure information was limited to CMV serostatus. This cohort had only TCR beta chains sequenced, and the lack of alpha or paired-chain data limited which features could be detected. In both the original and validation cohorts, the classifier was reported to diagnose cytomegalovirus status with high specificity and sensitivity. Compared with equally common non-associated chains, HLA-associated TCR beta chains in a later analysis were more clonally expanded and had lower generation probabilities. According to the authors, the approach could potentially be generalized to other disease states and immunological phenotypes. A group of highly shared sequence variants was considered likely to be a technical artifact of the sequencing pipeline. In a later genetic analysis, fewer N-insertions in productive TCRs were reported among donors in an Asian-associated ancestry cluster than the approximately 670-donor mean. An association between a missense DCLRE1C variant and V-gene and J-gene trimming of TCR beta chains was found in a later genetic analysis and replicated in an independent cohort. When HLA alleles, especially DR and DQ, strongly co-occurred, TCR associations were difficult to assign to individual alleles. A later analysis reported that several top co-occurrence clusters appeared linked to parvovirus B19, influenza, CMV and Epstein-Barr virus. At a false discovery rate of 0.05, a later analysis linked some 17,000 TCR beta sequences to specific HLA alleles. In the study, 150 to 200 TCR beta chains were listed as associated with cytomegalovirus. Fewer than 20 rarely observed V segments, including chromosome 9 orphons, were excluded from the earlier analysis of a few hundred of the donors because counts were too low. In an earlier analysis of more than 450 of the donors, most TCR beta V segments were observed in productive rearrangements about 87% or about 30% of the time, broadly matching IMGT annotations. A further reported finding was that TCR beta sequences accurately predicted the HLA-A and HLA-B alleles for most subjects in the first cohort. The 87-base-pair reads could not distinguish some IMGT-functional V segments, including TRBV6-2 and TRBV6-3, so those segments were excluded. A later analysis found that most CMV-associated TCR beta chains appeared HLA-restricted, with HLA associations seemingly driven largely by CMV exposure. A few of the identified cytomegalovirus-associated TCR beta chains were confirmed in vitro to be specific for cytomegalovirus antigens. According to a later analysis, TCR association rates differed among HLA loci, with DRB1 alleles showing the most associated TCRs and HLA-C alleles showing the fewest.

The specimen sequenced was PBMCs. This chain is built from TRBV10-3 and TRBJ2-5, with TRBD2 as a weak D call on 7 bases. The sequence was collected from a male donor in good health and CMV-seronegative. The CDR3 loop reads CAISEEGGKETQYF. The nucleotides are TGTGCCATCAGTGAGGAGGGGGGGAAAGAGACCCAGTACTTC.